What follows are 6 T cell receptor beta chains derived from one specimen sequenced in a study of CD8+CD57+ T cells in acquired aplastic anemia. Previously, flow cytometry had revealed CD8+CD57+ cell expansion in the patients chosen for sequencing. TCR beta VDJ and CDR3 were profiled, and genomic DNA was the template. TCRdb reprocessed the reads via MiXCR and lists one record per CDR3 protein. The sample contains 450,000 to 550,000 distinct CDR3 sequences, under 40% of which appear only once. The sample taken for sequencing was sorted CD4+, CD8+, or CD8+CD57+ T cells (not recorded which) from PBMCs. These receptors all come from a human donor with aplastic anemia.

A few counts support this clonotype. The V and J genes are TRBV6-1 and TRBJ1-5; TRBD1 might be the D (5 bases). Germline CDR1 and CDR2: MNHNS and SASEGT. V was pared by 1 base and J by 11 bases, with 18 bases between. This CDR3 comprises 15 residues. The DNA for the CDR3 is TGTGCCAGCAGTGAAGGGGACGAGGCCTTTTCCGCCCAGCATTTT. Amino acid sequence: CASSEGDEAFSAQHF.

This sequence joins TRBV20-1 and TRBJ2-1; D may be TRBD1 or TRBD2 (6 bases each). This CDR3 has 15 amino acids. Germline CDR1 DFQATT, CDR2 SNEGSKA (reference sequence). Deletions cut 3 bases from V and 4 bases from J, with 16 bases between. Here the CDR3 reads CSARDGRDNYNEQFF. CDR3 DNA: TGCAGTGCTAGGGACGGGCGGGACAATTACAATGAGCAGTTCTTC.

Comments on this clonotype: This may come from a read error, since a much larger clone is one base off. V and J are TRBV2 and TRBJ1-1, with D uncertain. Germline V gene data show CDR1 as SNHLY and CDR2 as FYNNEI. The ends were cut back, 8 bases at V and 11 bases at J, with 18 bases in the middle. The CDR3 extends over 12 amino acids. This CDR3 is CASFPGSESAFF. Written as DNA, the CDR3 is TGTGCCAGCTTCCCCGGGTCGGAAAGTGCTTTCTTT.

This clonotype was counted between two and nine times. V and J are TRBV11-1 and TRBJ2-1; D gene ambiguous. The CDR3 consists of 14 residues. V was clipped by 1 base and J by 4 bases, with 8 bases between them. CDR1 is SGHAT and CDR2 is FQDESV in the germline V gene (reference sequence). CDR3 DNA: TGTGCCAGCAGCTTAGTTGTGGATTACAATGAGCAGTTCTTC. It codes for CASSLVVDYNEQFF.

This clonotype was observed a few times. The V and J genes are TRBV2 and TRBJ2-7, with 9 positions matching TRBD1. Germline CDR1 SNHLY, CDR2 FYNNEI. This CDR3 has 14 residues. With V trimmed by 6 bases and J by 3 bases, 6 bases remained unmatched. In nucleotides, the CDR3 is TGTGCCAGCAGCTGGAACAGGGGGCTCTACGAGCAGTACTTC. Translation gives CASSWNRGLYEQYF.

Concerning this clonotype itself: A much bigger clone sits one base away, suggesting this may be a read error. Since the CDR3 does not end with the conserved phenylalanine or tryptophan, this likely comes from a read error. This chain connects TRBV7-6 to TRBJ2-7; 7 nucleotides match TRBD1. This CDR3 comprises 14 residues. CDR1 and CDR2 (germline): SGHVS, FNYEAQ. V dropped 5 bases and J dropped 7; count of bases not matched to a gene: 11. CDR3 residues: CASSLVGGLGEQYL. The CDR3 DNA reads TGTGCCAGCAGCCTAGTAGGGGGCCTTGGGGAGCAGTACCTC.